The 27 T cell receptor beta chains below all came from one sample that was sequenced in a study of OX40 agonist ivuxolimab in advanced cancers. Assay used: immunoSEQ multiplex PCR; TCRdb lists only in-frame clones, some missing. The sample yields about 22,000 clones, roughly four fifths seen once. The source material was CD4+ or CD8+ T cells sorted from blood, sampled in a trial of the OX40 agonist ivuxolimab. All receptors derive from an adult with an advanced solid tumor such as melanoma, head and neck, liver or kidney cancer.

V is TRBV2 and J is TRBJ1-1, with D perhaps matching TRBD1 (6 bases). V was trimmed by 8 bases and J by 4 bases, leaving 14 bases between them. CDR3 length: 13 residues. Germline CDR1 SNHLY, CDR2 FYNNEI. CDR3 DNA: TGTGCCAGCTTTAGAGGGGGTTCCACTGAAGCTTTCTTT. As protein: CASFRGGSTEAFF.

The chain is built from TRBV9 and TRBJ2-7, with 12 nucleotides matching TRBD2. The V and J ends lost 3 bases and 3 bases, in that order; junction bases with no gene match: 7. The CDR3 sequence is 16 residues long. Looked up from germline, CDR1 is SGDLS and CDR2 is YYNGEE. The CDR3 loop reads CASSATASGGGYEQYF. CDR3 DNA: TGTGCCAGCAGCGCCACTGCTAGCGGGGGGGGCTACGAGCAGTACTTC. Full variable domain (missing parts from reference TRBV9 and TRBJ2-7): DSGVTQTPKHLITATGQRVTLRCSPRSGDLSVYWYQQSLDQGLQFLIQYYNGEERAKGNILERFSAQQFPDLHSELNLSSLELGDSALYFCASSATASGGGYEQYFGPGTRLTVT.

V and J are TRBV7-6 and TRBJ2-7, with TRBD1 matching 11 bases. The V gene end was trimmed by 5 bases and the J gene end by 2 bases; junction bases not matched to a gene: 5. The CDR3 is 15 residues long. The germline V gene encodes CDR1 SGHVS and CDR2 FNYEAQ. CDR3: CASSPGTGGTYEQYF. The CDR3 region has the DNA TGTGCCAGCAGCCCAGGGACAGGGGGGACCTACGAGCAGTACTTC.

The genes are TRBV7-9 and TRBJ1-1; the D gene is possibly TRBD1 (6 bases). The V end was cut by 5 bases, the J end by 2 bases, with 18 bases between. Germline V gene sequence: CDR1 SEHNR, CDR2 FQNEAQ (reference sequence). The CDR3 runs 16 residues. The CDR3 DNA sequence: TGTGCCAGCAGCCCCCCCCGGGGGGCCGACAACACTGAAGCTTTCTTT. Translated, it gives CASSPPRGADNTEAFF.

The chain links TRBV6-6 to TRBJ1-5, with D possibly TRBD1 on 6 matching bases. The CDR3 extends over 14 amino acids. CDR1 is MNHNY and CDR2 is SVGAGI in the germline V gene (reference sequence). V gave up 4 bases and J gave up 1 base, with 8 bases separating them. CDR3 loop: CASSSTGSNQPQHF. The CDR3 bases are TGTGCCAGCAGTTCGACAGGAAGCAATCAGCCCCAGCATTTT.

The chain recombines TRBV9 with TRBJ1-2, with no clear D. The CDR3 has 16 amino acids. Germline values: CDR1 SGDLS, CDR2 YYNGEE. With 0 bases removed from V and 2 bases from J, the gap between germline ends came to 14 bases. The CDR3 nucleotides read TGTGCCAGCAGCGTAGCTCGGTCGACGGTGAACTATGGCTACACCTTC. Translating gives CASSVARSTVNYGYTF.

J is TRBJ2-3 and V is TRBV28; D remains ambiguous. Trimming pared 3 bases from V and 6 bases from J, leaving 10 bases between. Germline V gene data show CDR1 as MDHEN and CDR2 as SYDVKM. This CDR3 region has 13 residues. The CDR3 nucleotides are TGTGCCAGCAGTTTGACCCGGTGGGATACGCAGTATTTT. Its protein is CASSLTRWDTQYF.

The V gene is TRBV4-2, the J gene TRBJ2-1; a possible D gene is TRBD2 (5 bases). This CDR3 spans 13 amino acids. V dropped 1 base and J dropped 9 bases, with 10 bases sitting between them. Looked up from germline, CDR1 is LGHNA and CDR2 is YNFKEQ. CDR3 in amino acids: CASSQVSRGEQFF. DNA for the CDR3: TGTGCCAGCAGCCAAGTCTCACGGGGTGAGCAGTTCTTC.

The J gene is TRBJ2-1, the V gene TRBV2; D not resolved. This CDR3 is built from 10 residues. Trimming took off 6 bases at V and 7 bases at J, with 4 bases between the two ends. Germline lookup yields CDR1 SNHLY and CDR2 FYNNEI. The CDR3 loop is CASRANEQFF. For the CDR3, the DNA is TGTGCCAGCAGGGCAAATGAGCAGTTCTTC.

The CDR3 loop is CASSSWGGDSNQPQHF. As DNA, the CDR3 is TGTGCCAGCAGTTCATGGGGGGGCGATAGCAATCAGCCCCAGCATTTT. The chain has TRBV6-5 and TRBJ1-5, with D maybe TRBD1 (6 bases). The V gene lost 4 bases and the J gene lost 0 bases, with 13 bases spanning the gap. Germline V gene sequence: CDR1 MNHEY, CDR2 SVGAGI. The CDR3 runs 16 residues.

The chain carries TRBV4-1 and TRBJ2-7, with D uncertain. This CDR3 has 13 amino acids. Per the germline V gene, CDR1 is MGHRA and CDR2 is YSYEKL. With 4 bases removed from V and 0 bases from J, the gap between germline ends came to 7 bases. This CDR3 is CASSPGHSYEQYF. The DNA of the CDR3 is TGCGCCAGCAGCCCGGGCCACTCCTACGAGCAGTACTTC.

The chain couples TRBV6-5 to TRBJ2-7, with D possibly matching TRBD2 (6 bases). Trimming took off 3 bases at V and 2 bases at J, with 8 bases between the two ends. Germline CDR1 reads MNHEY; CDR2 reads SVGAGI. This CDR3 is built from 13 residues. CDR3 in amino acids: CASSYGGTYEQYF. Written as DNA, the CDR3 is TGTGCCAGCAGTTATGGGGGGACCTACGAGCAGTACTTC.

This chain links TRBV29-1 with TRBJ1-1, with unresolved D. Germline values: CDR1 SQVTM, CDR2 ANQGSEA. Trimming pared 3 bases from V and 6 bases from J, leaving 14 bases between. The CDR3 sequence is 13 residues long. CDR3 sequence: CSVEVEGKAEAFF. The CDR3 nucleotides read TGCAGCGTTGAGGTAGAGGGCAAAGCTGAAGCTTTCTTT.

The chain employs TRBV19 and TRBJ2-7, with 11 bases matching TRBD2. V trimming: 6 bases; J trimming: 4 bases; junction bases outside the gene matches: 2. The CDR3 covers 13 residues. Germline assignment: CDR1 LNHDA and CDR2 SQIVND (reference sequence). The CDR3 nucleotides are TGTGCCAGTAGGGGACTAGCGGAGTACGAGCAGTACTTC. Residues: CASRGLAEYEQYF. Based on the CDR3 plus reference TRBV19 and TRBJ2-7, the full variable domain is DGGITQSPKYLFRKEGQNVTLSCEQNLNHDAMYWYRQDPGQGLRLIYYSQIVNDFQKGDIAEGYSVSREKKESFPLTVTSAQKNPTAFYLCASRGLAEYEQYFGPGTRLTVT.

This rearrangement joins TRBV6-9 to TRBJ1-2; TRBD1 matches at 8 bases. Germline V CDR1 and CDR2: MNHGY, SVAAGI. Trimming removed 3 bases from V and 7 bases from J; junction bases left unmatched: 10. The CDR3 spans 15 residues. The CDR3 sequence: CASSYSADRVVGYTF. In nucleotides, the CDR3 is TGTGCCAGCAGTTACTCTGCGGACAGGGTGGTTGGCTACACCTTC.

The chain recombines TRBV27 with TRBJ2-7, with 8 bases identical to TRBD1. Trimming took 10 bases from V and 3 from J; bases not matched to a gene: 8. The CDR3 is made up of 13 amino acids. Per germline, CDR1 MNHEY and CDR2 SMNVEV (reference sequence). The CDR3 DNA follows: TGTGCCACCGGCGGACAGGGAGGCTACGAGCAGTACTTC. It is translated as CATGGQGGYEQYF.

The V call is TRBV5-6, the J call TRBJ2-1; tentatively, D is TRBD2 (6 bases). The CDR3 is made up of 14 amino acids. Germline V lookup: CDR1 SGHDT, CDR2 YYEEEE. V lost 0 bases, J lost 7 bases, and 11 bases lay in between. The CDR3 nucleotides are TGTGCCAGCAGCTTGGTCGCTAGCGTAAATGAGCAGTTCTTC. This encodes CASSLVASVNEQFF.

The chain combines TRBV19 with TRBJ1-1, with D maybe TRBD1 (5 bases). The CDR3 is 15 amino acids. The germline gives CDR1 LNHDA, CDR2 SQIVND (reference sequence). With 5 bases removed from V and 5 bases from J, the gap between germline ends came to 18 bases. The CDR3 bases are TGTGCCAGTAGTGAACGCAGGGAGAGAGGGACTGAAGCTTTCTTT. Translation: CASSERRERGTEAFF.

In this sample, this clone turned up a few times. The chain uses TRBV4-1 and TRBJ1-1; a weak D match, TRBD1 (5 bases). CDR3 length: 15 amino acids. V was pared by 0 bases and J by 8 bases, with 16 bases between. Per the germline V gene, CDR1 is MGHRA and CDR2 is YSYEKL. This chain's CDR3 is CASSQESGDGTEAFF. The DNA for the CDR3 is TGCGCCAGCAGCCAAGAATCCGGGGACGGTACGGAAGCTTTCTTT.

The chain employs TRBV9 and TRBJ2-1; 14 positions agree with TRBD2. The germline gives CDR1 SGDLS, CDR2 YYNGEE. This CDR3 has 20 residues. The J segment lost 6 bases and the V segment lost 3 bases, leaving 17 bases of the junction unmatched. Written as DNA, the CDR3 is TGTGCCAGCAGCGGGAGGACTAGCGGGGGGACCCCTTCGGGGATCAATGAGCAGTTCTTC. Amino acids: CASSGRTSGGTPSGINEQFF. Filled out from reference TRBV9 and TRBJ2-1, the complete variable domain reads DSGVTQTPKHLITATGQRVTLRCSPRSGDLSVYWYQQSLDQGLQFLIQYYNGEERAKGNILERFSAQQFPDLHSELNLSSLELGDSALYFCASSGRTSGGTPSGINEQFFGPGTRLTVL.

The genes are TRBV5-6 and TRBJ2-5, with 7 bases fitting TRBD1. Trimming at V came to 1 base and at J to 4 bases, leaving 4 bases not matched to a gene. Germline V gene lookup returns CDR1 SGHDT and CDR2 YYEEEE. CDR3 length: 14 residues. CDR3 region: CASSLLQGRETQYF. The CDR3 bases are TGTGCCAGCAGCTTGTTACAGGGGCGAGAGACCCAGTACTTC.

The chain joins TRBV7-3 to TRBJ2-1; 11 nucleotides match TRBD2. From germline, CDR1 is SGHTA and CDR2 FQGTGA. The V gene end was trimmed by 3 bases and the J gene end by 6 bases; junction bases not matched to a gene: 1. There are 14 residues in the CDR3. CDR3 region: CASSFGTSGNEQFF. In DNA form, the CDR3 reads TGTGCCAGCAGCTTCGGGACTAGCGGCAATGAGCAGTTCTTC. The full variable domain, with the rest looked up from reference TRBV7-3 and TRBJ2-1, is GAGVSQTPSNKVTEKGKYVELRCDPISGHTALYWYRQSLGQGPEFLIYFQGTGAADDSGLPNDRFFAVRPEGSVSTLKIQRTERGDSAVYLCASSFGTSGNEQFFGPGTRLTVL.

This clone was detected only once. The genes are TRBV6-1 and TRBJ2-3; D is uncertain. V shed 3 bases and J shed 2 bases, with 12 bases lying between them. The CDR3 has 15 residues. CDR1 and CDR2 (germline): MNHNS, SASEGT. CDR3 sequence reads: CASSDLGPYTDTQYF. CDR3 coding DNA: TGTGCCAGCAGTGACCTAGGGCCTTACACAGATACGCAGTATTTT.

Concerning this clone itself: The conserved phenylalanine or tryptophan is not found at the CDR3 terminus, so this likely reflects a read error. The chain joins TRBV7-8 to TRBJ2-7; a possible D gene is TRBD1 (6 bases). Looked up from germline, CDR1 is SGHVS and CDR2 is FQNEAQ. The CDR3 is 14 amino acids. V was clipped by 6 bases and J by 0 bases, with 12 bases between them. Written as DNA, the CDR3 is TGTGCCAGCAGTTTCACAGGGAGCTCCTACGAGCAGTACCTC. It codes for CASSFTGSSYEQYL.

The table lists this clone with a count of one. The V call is TRBV29-1, the J call TRBJ1-1, with D perhaps TRBD1 (5 bases). The CDR3 is made up of 14 amino acids. The V end lost 7 bases, the J end lost 4 bases, and 19 bases lay between the germline ends. CDR1 and CDR2 (germline): SQVTM, ANQGSEA. The CDR3 bases are TGCAGCGCTTTAGCAGGGAGTTGGGGCACTGAAGCTTTCTTT. This translates into CSALAGSWGTEAFF.

This clone was recorded once. The V and J genes are TRBV7-3 and TRBJ2-1; weak D call: TRBD1 (6 bases). The CDR3 runs to 14 residues. V lost 4 bases to trimming and J lost 0 bases, with 7 bases between them. From germline, CDR1 is SGHTA and CDR2 FQGTGA. Here the CDR3 reads CASSSTGSYNEQFF. CDR3 nucleotide sequence: TGTGCCAGCAGCTCGACAGGCTCCTACAATGAGCAGTTCTTC.

The chain joins TRBV6-5 to TRBJ1-1; D is unresolved. This CDR3 contains 14 residues. In germline, CDR1 is MNHEY, CDR2 SVGAGI. The germline V and J ends were trimmed by 10 bases and 0 bases, with 15 bases remaining between them. The CDR3 DNA follows: TGTGCCACCCTACCTGACGGGATGAACACTGAAGCTTTCTTT. Protein: CATLPDGMNTEAFF.